Below, 10 T cell receptor beta chains from the same sample are listed, as sequenced in a study of T-cell memory formation after mild COVID-19. Using its own MiXCR run on the 5' RACE reads, TCRdb lists one record per CDR3 protein. The profile shows fewer than 300,000 distinct CDR3 sequences, 16% of them singletons. Sequences were obtained from PBMCs or a T cell subset sorted from them (not recorded which). All receptors derive from a man between 18 and 29 years old who had mild COVID-19 (a few samples of this study predate the infection). Cell type and time point are not known.

This clonotype was observed a handful of times. The DNA for the CDR3 is TGTGCCAGCAGCTCACTTTTAATCTTCACCGGGGAGCTGTTTTTT. It is translated as CASSSLLIFTGELFF. The chain has TRBV11-2 and TRBJ2-2, with unresolved D. Germline V gene data show CDR1 as SGHAT and CDR2 as FQNNGV. CDR3 length equals 15 residues. The V end was cut by 4 bases, the J end by 4 bases, with 13 bases between.

The sample holds a few counts of this clonotype. The gene calls are TRBV19 and TRBJ2-2, with D perhaps matching TRBD1 (5 bases). The germline V gene encodes CDR1 LNHDA and CDR2 SQIVND (reference sequence). This CDR3 contains 12 residues. The V end was cut by 6 bases, the J end by 7 bases, with 9 bases between. The CDR3 DNA reads TGTGCCAGTAGAAGGGGTTTCGGGGAGCTGTTTTTT. It yields the protein CASRRGFGELFF.

CDR3: CASSPARRDLANTGELFF. DNA for the CDR3: TGTGCCAGCAGCCCAGCCCGCAGGGATCTAGCGAACACCGGGGAGCTGTTTTTT. V gene TRBV7-9 combines with J gene TRBJ2-2, with D possibly being TRBD1 (5 bases). The CDR3 loop spans 18 amino acids. The germline V and J ends were trimmed by 5 bases and 0 bases, with 19 bases remaining between them. CDR1 SEHNR and CDR2 FQNEAQ come from the germline V gene (reference sequence).

This sequence joins TRBV2 and TRBJ2-7; D is unclear. This CDR3 has 11 residues. The V gene's germline CDR1 is SNHLY and CDR2 FYNNEI. V shed 8 bases and J shed 3 bases, with 8 bases lying between them. Here the CDR3 reads CASLTDYEQYF. CDR3 in DNA: TGTGCCAGCCTAACTGACTACGAGCAGTACTTC.

This clonotype was detected once. A much larger clone differs by one base, so this may be a read error. The rearrangement links TRBV4-1 to TRBJ1-5; no clear D gene. Trimming stripped 4 bases from V and 6 bases from J, with 16 bases between. This CDR3 spans 15 amino acids. Germline CDR1 is MGHRA and CDR2 is YSYEKL. Here the CDR3 DNA reads TGCGCCAGCAGCCGCGAATTACAGAGCCGTCAGCCCCAGCATTTT. Translating it yields CASSRELQSRQPQHF.

This clonotype has a handful of counts. The V and J genes are TRBV10-3 and TRBJ2-1; 10 nucleotides align to TRBD2. CDR3 length equals 12 residues. Germline V lookup: CDR1 ENHRY, CDR2 SYGVKD. The V gene end was trimmed by 10 bases and the J gene end by 9 bases; junction bases not matched to a gene: 6. CDR3 in amino acids: CATITSGAEQFF. The CDR3 DNA reads TGTGCCACTATTACTAGCGGGGCTGAGCAGTTCTTC.

This clonotype turned up a few times. The chain employs TRBV4-3 and TRBJ2-3, with 8 bases identical to TRBD1. CDR1 and CDR2 from the germline V gene are LGHNA and YSLEER. With V trimmed by 3 bases and J by 6 bases, 11 bases remained unmatched. The CDR3 has 16 residues. In DNA, the CDR3 is TGCGCCAGCAGCCACGGACAGGGAATGGTCGACGATACGCAGTATTTT. This sequence encodes CASSHGQGMVDDTQYF.

The chain couples TRBV4-3 to TRBJ2-3, with TRBD2 matching 7 bases. The CDR3 totals 15 residues. Germline loops: CDR1 LGHNA, CDR2 YSLEER. J lost 4 bases, V lost 2 bases, and 6 bases had no gene match. The DNA of the CDR3 is TGCGCCAGCAGCCAATTGAGCGGGGTAGCAGATACGCAGTATTTT. This translates into CASSQLSGVADTQYF.

The V call is TRBV15, the J call TRBJ2-1; 9 nucleotides align to TRBD2. V lost 0 bases to trimming and J lost 7 bases; unmatched junction nucleotides: 4. CDR1 and CDR2 (germline): LNHNV, YYDKDF (reference sequence). This CDR3 region has 15 residues. The CDR3 coding sequence is TGTGCCACCAGCAGAGATCCAGCGGGGGGAAATGAGCAGTTCTTC. It yields the protein CATSRDPAGGNEQFF.

The genes are TRBV7-2 and TRBJ2-5, with 8 bases aligning to TRBD1. The CDR3 loop spans 15 amino acids. Germline assignment: CDR1 SGHTA and CDR2 FQGNSA. J was trimmed by 5 bases and V by 5 bases; bases with no gene match: 10. The CDR3 nucleotides are TGTGCCAGCAGCAGAGACTTGACAGGGGCGGAGACCCAGTACTTC. As protein: CASSRDLTGAETQYF.